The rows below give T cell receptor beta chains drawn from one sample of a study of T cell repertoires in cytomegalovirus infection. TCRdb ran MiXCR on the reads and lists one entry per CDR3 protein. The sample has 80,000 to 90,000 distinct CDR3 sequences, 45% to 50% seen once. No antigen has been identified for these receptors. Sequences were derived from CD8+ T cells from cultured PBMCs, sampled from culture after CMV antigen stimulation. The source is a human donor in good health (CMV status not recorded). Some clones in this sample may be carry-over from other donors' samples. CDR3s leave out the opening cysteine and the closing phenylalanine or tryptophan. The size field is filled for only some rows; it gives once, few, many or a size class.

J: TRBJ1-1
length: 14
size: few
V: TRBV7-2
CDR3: ASSLDFRFLNTEAF

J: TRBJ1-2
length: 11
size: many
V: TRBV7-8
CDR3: ASSPPGVRGYT

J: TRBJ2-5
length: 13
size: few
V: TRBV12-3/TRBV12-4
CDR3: ASSPLDRARETQY

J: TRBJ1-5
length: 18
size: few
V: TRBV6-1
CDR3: ASTPLGGVVGVSKNQPQH

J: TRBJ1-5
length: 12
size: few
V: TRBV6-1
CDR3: ASGPRASNQPQH

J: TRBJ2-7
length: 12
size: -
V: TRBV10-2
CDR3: ASSSFEVTYEQY

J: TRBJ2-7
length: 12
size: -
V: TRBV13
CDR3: ASSLGTAGDEQY

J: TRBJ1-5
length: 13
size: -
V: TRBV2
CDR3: ASSEFRANNQPQH

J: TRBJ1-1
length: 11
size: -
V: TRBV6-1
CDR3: ATVRGLNTEAF

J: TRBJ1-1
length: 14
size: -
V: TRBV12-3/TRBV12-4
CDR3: ASTKGRVRMNTEAF

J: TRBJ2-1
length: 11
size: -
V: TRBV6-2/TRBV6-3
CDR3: ASSALAYNEQF

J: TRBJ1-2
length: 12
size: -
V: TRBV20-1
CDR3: SADPGPQGYGYT

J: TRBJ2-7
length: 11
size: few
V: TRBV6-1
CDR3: ASSPSGSYEQY

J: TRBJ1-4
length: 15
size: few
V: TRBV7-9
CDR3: ASSLAAHGRGGEKLF

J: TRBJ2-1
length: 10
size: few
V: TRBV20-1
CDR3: SAMPTGNEQF

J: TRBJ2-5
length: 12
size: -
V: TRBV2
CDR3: ASSDDRAGETQY

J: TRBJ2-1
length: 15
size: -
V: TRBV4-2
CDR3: ASSQDGGLQSYNEQF

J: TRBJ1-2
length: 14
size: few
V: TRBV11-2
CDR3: ASSLRGQERNYGYT

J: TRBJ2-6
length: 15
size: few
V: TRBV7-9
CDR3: ASSPLGTVPGANVLT

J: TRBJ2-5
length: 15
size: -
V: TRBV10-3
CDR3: AIRPGTSGEYQETQY

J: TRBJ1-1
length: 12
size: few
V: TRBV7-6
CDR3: ASSLATGDTEAF

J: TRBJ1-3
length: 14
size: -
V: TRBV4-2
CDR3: ASSQGQQASGNTIY

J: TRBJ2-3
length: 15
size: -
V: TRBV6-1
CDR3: ASSERTLRGTTDTQY

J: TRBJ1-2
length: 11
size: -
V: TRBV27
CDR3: ASRSGQESGYT

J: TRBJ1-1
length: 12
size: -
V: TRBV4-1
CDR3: ASSLTLSDTEAF

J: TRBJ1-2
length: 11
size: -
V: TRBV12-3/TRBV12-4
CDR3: ASGWTGGFGYT

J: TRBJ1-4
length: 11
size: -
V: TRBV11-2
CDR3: ASSRLGGEKLF

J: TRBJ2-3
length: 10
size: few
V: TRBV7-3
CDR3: ASSFGADTQY

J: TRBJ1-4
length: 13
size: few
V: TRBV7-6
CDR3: ASSPKWGPNEKLF

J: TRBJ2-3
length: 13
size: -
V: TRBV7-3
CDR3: ASSLGGLNTDTQY

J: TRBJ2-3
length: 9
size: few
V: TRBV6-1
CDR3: ASRTILVQY

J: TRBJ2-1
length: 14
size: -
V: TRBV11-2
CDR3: ASSPRLAGVYNEQF

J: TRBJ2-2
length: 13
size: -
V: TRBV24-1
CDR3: ATRLARRNTGELF

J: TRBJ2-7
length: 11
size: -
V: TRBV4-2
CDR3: ASSQDYEGLQY

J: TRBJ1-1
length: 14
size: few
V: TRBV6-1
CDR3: ASSPIRRGAKAEAF

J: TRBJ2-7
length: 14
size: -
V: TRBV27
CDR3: ASSLSVGTISYEQY

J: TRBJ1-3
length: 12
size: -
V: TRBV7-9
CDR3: ATLRGSSGNTIY

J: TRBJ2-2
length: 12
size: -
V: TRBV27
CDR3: ASSLLGGTGELF

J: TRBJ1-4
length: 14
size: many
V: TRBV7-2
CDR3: ASSSRRTGLNEKLF

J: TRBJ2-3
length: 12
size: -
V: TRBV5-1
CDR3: ASSLAVLPDTQY

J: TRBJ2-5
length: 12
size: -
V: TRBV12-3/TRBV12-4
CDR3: ASSPSSSGETQY

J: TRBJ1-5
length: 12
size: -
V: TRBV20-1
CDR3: SARAGGSNQPQH

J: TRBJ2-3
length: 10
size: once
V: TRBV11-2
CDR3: ASSLLSDTQY

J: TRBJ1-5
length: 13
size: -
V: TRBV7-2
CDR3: ASSTGTASNQTQR

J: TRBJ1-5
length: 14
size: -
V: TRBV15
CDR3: ATSRPRGNRDQPQH

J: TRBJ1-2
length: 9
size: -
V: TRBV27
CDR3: ASSSGRGYT

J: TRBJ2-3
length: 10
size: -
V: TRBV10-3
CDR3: AISESTGTQY

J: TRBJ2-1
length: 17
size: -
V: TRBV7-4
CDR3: ASSVLSTRLKGGEDEQF

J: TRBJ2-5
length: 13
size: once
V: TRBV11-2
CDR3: ASSRTGNLLETQY

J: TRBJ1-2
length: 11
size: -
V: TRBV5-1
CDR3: ASSEGQNYGYT

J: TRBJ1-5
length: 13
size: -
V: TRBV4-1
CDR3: ASSQGTLEDQPQH

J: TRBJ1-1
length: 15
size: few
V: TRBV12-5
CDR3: ASGLNPLAGGDTEAF

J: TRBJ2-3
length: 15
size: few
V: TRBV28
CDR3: ASSLAPPSGSTDTQY

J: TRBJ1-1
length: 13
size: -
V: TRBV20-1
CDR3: SARDVGTQQVEAF

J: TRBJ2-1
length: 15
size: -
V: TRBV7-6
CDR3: ASSPLGGGRGGNEQF

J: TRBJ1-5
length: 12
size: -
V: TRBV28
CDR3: ASSSLGANQPQH

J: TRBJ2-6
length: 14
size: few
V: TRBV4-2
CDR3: ASSPESGTGANVLT